The T cell receptor beta chain under discussion was sequenced for a study of CD8 T cells in ankylosing spondylitis listed by TCRdb under 2017. About the study as a whole: To find TCR variants linked to disease, the study profiled T cell receptor beta repertoires in ankylosing spondylitis patients and healthy donors. The full study cohort was made up of 25 ankylosing spondylitis patients and about a hundred healthy donors. Samples of peripheral blood were taken, and for ankylosing spondylitis patients, synovial fluid was collected as well. The full study reports these points: In peripheral blood, the disease-linked clones were found at relatively low frequencies and had a CD8+ phenotype. Significant enrichment of the disease-linked clones was reported in matched synovial fluid samples from ankylosing spondylitis patients. Some motif variants were previously reported in synovial fluid and blood of reactive arthritis patients, suggesting common disease-initiation mechanisms. Blood from ankylosing spondylitis patients appeared to be characterized by a TCR beta motif made up of eight highly homologous amino acid variants.

Synovial fluid samples were matched to blood samples from the same ankylosing spondylitis patients. From cysteine to phenylalanine, the CDR3 is 14 amino acids long. The retained sequence is limited to the CDR3, 42 bases, with the frame set at the first base. V and J are truncated by 2 bases and 3 bases respectively, leaving an intervening sequence of 10 bases. CDR1 and CDR2, looked up from the germline V gene (reference sequence), are MNHEY and SMNVEV. This clonotype was detected many times. Its antigen remains undetermined. Qualities for individual bases were not recorded, and no much larger clone is one base off. Sequenced using an Illumina HiSeq 2500. Quantitative 5'-RACE with molecular barcodes was used to prepare TCR beta libraries. In the paper's pipeline: Disease-linked TCR variants were identified with a new computational method built on a probabilistic model of VDJ rearrangement. TCRdb redid the processing of the public reads, applying fastp at Q25 and MiXCR, and retained in-frame beta chains. CDR3 protein sequences are deduplicated, and each keeps its most common genes and DNA. What appears here as the V and J calls and clone size reflects TCRdb's work, not the paper's. This sample gives more than 110,000 distinct CDR3 sequences in total; 7.5% to 9.5% of them show up just once. The leading ten clones occupy approximately 6.8% of the sample.

The clonotype comes from a male donor with ankylosing spondylitis. The material sequenced was synovial fluid, either unsorted or a sorted T cell fraction (not recorded which). Rearrangement joined TRBV27 to TRBJ1-2, with the identity of the D gene unclear. Here is the DNA: TGTGCCAGCAGTTTAAAGGGTCCCCACTATGGCTACACCTTC. It specifies CASSLKGPHYGYTF.